The rows below give T cell receptor beta chains drawn from one sample of a study of regulatory T cells in long-lasting Graves disease. TCRdb re-analysed the multiplex PCR reads in MiXCR, keeping a single row per CDR3 protein. The data hold a few hundred thousand distinct CDR3 sequences, with about 15% observed a single time. Separately, the same data were catalogued under a study of T cells in Graves' hyperthyroidism and ophthalmopathy.

The source material was peripheral blood mononuclear cells (PBMCs), sampled at new diagnosis, from a patient treated with antithyroid drugs. The receptors originated from a woman between 18 and 29 years old with Graves disease. CDR3s include the opening cysteine and the closing phenylalanine or tryptophan. The D gene is left open where the match is weak. Some rows mark clone size as missing; the rest say once, few, many or name a class of expanded clone.

D gene,clone size,V gene,J gene,CDR3 DNA,CDR3 protein
TRBD2,many,TRBV13,TRBJ2-7,TGTGCCAGCGGGACTAGCGGGAGTCCCTACGAGCAGTACTTC,CASGTSGSPYEQYF
.,many,TRBV7-2,TRBJ2-3,TGTGCCAGCAGCTTAGATTCAGGAGGAGCGCAGTATTTT,CASSLDSGGAQYF
.,.,TRBV4-3,TRBJ2-6,TGCGCCAGCAGCCCCGAGAGTTGGGCCAACGTCCTGACTTTC,CASSPESWANVLTF
.,few,TRBV15,TRBJ2-1,TGTGCCACCAGCAGAGAGAGGCCGGATGAGCAGTTCTTC,CATSRERPDEQFF
.,many,TRBV27,TRBJ2-7,TGTGCCAGCAGTTTATCGACGGGGGCCTACGAGCAGTACTTC,CASSLSTGAYEQYF
.,.,TRBV27,TRBJ2-3,TGTGCCAGCAGGGCCTCCGGGACTGGCACAGATACGCAGTATTTT,CASRASGTGTDTQYF
.,many,TRBV7-2,TRBJ1-2,TGTGCCAGCACCATCGGGACGGCCTCATTAGGCTACACCTTC,CASTIGTASLGYTF
.,few,TRBV6-1,TRBJ1-2,TGTGCCAGCAGTGAGGGGGCAGGGGAAGGTTATGGCTACACCTTC,CASSEGAGEGYGYTF
.,.,TRBV9,TRBJ2-1,TGTGCCAGCAGCGTCGTCGGGGACGGCTTCAATGAGCAGTTCTTC,CASSVVGDGFNEQFF
.,many,TRBV11-2,TRBJ1-5,TGTGCCAGCAGCTTAGCCCACGGGCAGCCCCAGCATTTT,CASSLAHGQPQHF
.,.,TRBV4-1,TRBJ2-7,TGCGCCAGCAGCCGAGGACTTGTTTCCTACGAGCAGTACTTC,CASSRGLVSYEQYF
.,few,TRBV12-3/TRBV12-4,TRBJ2-1,TGTGCCAGCAGTATAGACAGCAATGAGCAGTTCTTC,CASSIDSNEQFF
.,.,TRBV4-1,TRBJ1-5,TGCGCCAGCAGCCAAGCGCAGGGTAGAGGGCAGCCCCAGCATTTT,CASSQAQGRGQPQHF
TRBD2,many,TRBV20-1,TRBJ2-2,TGCAGTGCTAGAGCTAGCGGGAGTAGGTTATTGACCGGGGAGCTGTTTTTT,CSARASGSRLLTGELFF
TRBD2,few,TRBV5-6,TRBJ2-1,TGTGCCAGCAGCTTGAGCGGGAGTAGAGAGCAGTTCTTC,CASSLSGSREQFF
.,many,TRBV6-1,TRBJ1-5,TGTGCCAGCGTGGCGGGGCCCCCGGGCAATCAGCCCCAGCATTTT,CASVAGPPGNQPQHF
.,few,TRBV24-1,TRBJ2-3,TGTGCCACCAGTAGTACAGAAACTAGCACAGATACGCAGTATTTT,CATSSTETSTDTQYF
.,.,TRBV4-2,TRBJ2-3,TGTGCCAGCAGCCAAGATGTCCTTAGCACAGATACGCAGTATTTT,CASSQDVLSTDTQYF
.,many,TRBV2,TRBJ2-7,TGTGCCAGCAGTGAATACCGGGAAAAGCGCGAGCAGTACTTC,CASSEYREKREQYF
TRBD2,few,TRBV5-1,TRBJ2-7,TGCGCCAGCAGCTTGGAGTCCACTAGCGGGAGCCTACCTACGAGGCAGTACTTC,CASSLESTSGSLPTRQYF
.,few,TRBV7-6,TRBJ2-3,TGTGCCAGCAGCTTAGGTGGAGTGGGTTACACAGATACGCAGTATTTT,CASSLGGVGYTDTQYF
TRBD2,many,TRBV12-3/TRBV12-4,TRBJ2-5,TGTGCCAGCAGTCCCCTGGGCGCGGGAGGACGGGAGACCCAGTACTTC,CASSPLGAGGRETQYF
TRBD2,few,TRBV3-1,TRBJ2-7,TGTGCCAGCAGCCAAGATCCCCTAGCGGGAGGTGTGAAGCAGTACTTC,CASSQDPLAGGVKQYF
.,many,TRBV2,TRBJ1-5,TGTGCCAGCAGTGGGACGGGGGGCTTACTTCATCAGCCCCAGCATTTT,CASSGTGGLLHQPQHF
.,.,TRBV6-2/TRBV6-3,TRBJ1-4,TGTGCCTGCAATCGGGTTCCGGAGGAAAAACTGTTTTTT,CACNRVPEEKLFF
TRBD1,.,TRBV9,TRBJ1-1,TGTGCCAGCAGCGCCAGACAGGGGGCAGGGACTGAAGCTTTCTTT,CASSARQGAGTEAFF
.,many,TRBV30,TRBJ2-2,TGTGCCTGGACAGGGCAACTGAACACCGGGGAGCTGTTTTTT,CAWTGQLNTGELFF
.,.,TRBV3-1,TRBJ2-5,TGTGCCAGCAGCCAAGCCAGCGGCCCCCAAGAGACCCAGTACTTC,CASSQASGPQETQYF
TRBD2,many,TRBV28,TRBJ2-3,TGTGCCAGCAGTTTACCGGGAGGGTATACGCAGTATTTT,CASSLPGGYTQYF
.,.,TRBV6-2/TRBV6-3,TRBJ2-1,TGTGCCAGCAATTATGGGGGAGTTGACTCCTACAATGAGCAGTTCTTC,CASNYGGVDSYNEQFF
.,few,TRBV4-1,TRBJ2-7,TGCGCCAGCAGCCAGGCCGATAGATCCGACTACGAGCAGTACTTC,CASSQADRSDYEQYF
.,many,TRBV20-1,TRBJ2-5,TGCAGTGCTAGAACGGGAGCGGTAGAGACCCAGTACTTC,CSARTGAVETQYF
TRBD2,.,TRBV7-3,TRBJ2-1,TGTGCCAGCGGGAAAGGGACTAACAATGAGCAGTTCTTC,CASGKGTNNEQFF
TRBD2,few,TRBV5-1,TRBJ2-3,TGCGCCAGCAGCCCACCACCCGACAGTTCGCGGGAGCCGCTCACAGATACGCAGTATTTT,CASSPPPDSSREPLTDTQYF
.,.,TRBV15,TRBJ2-7,TGTGCCACCAGCAGAGGACCAACCGACGAGCAGTACTTC,CATSRGPTDEQYF
TRBD1,many,TRBV28,TRBJ1-2,TGTGCCAGCAGTTCCTATTCTCAAGGGACAGGGGAAAACTATGGCTACACCTTC,CASSSYSQGTGENYGYTF
.,.,TRBV11-2,TRBJ1-1,TGCGCCAGCAGCCAAGATGGGGACACGCAGAACACTGAAGCTTTCTTT,CASSQDGDTQNTEAFF
.,few,TRBV12-3/TRBV12-4,TRBJ2-2,TGTGCCAGCAGTTTACCGACGACCGGGGAGCTGTTTTTT,CASSLPTTGELFF
TRBD2,many,TRBV7-8,TRBJ2-3,TGTGCCAGCAGCCCGCGTGGACTAGCGGGAGGTAGCACAGATACGCAGTATTTT,CASSPRGLAGGSTDTQYF
TRBD1,many,TRBV5-1,TRBJ2-7,TGCGCCAGCAGCTTGGCGGGACAGGGCTACGAGCAGTACTTC,CASSLAGQGYEQYF
.,.,TRBV11-1,TRBJ1-1,TGTGCCAGCAGCTTATCGGACAGTGACACTGAAGCTTTCTTT,CASSLSDSDTEAFF
.,many,TRBV5-1,TRBJ2-3,TGCGCCAGCAGCTTGAAACCCACAGATACGCAGTATTTT,CASSLKPTDTQYF